Sequencing of this T cell receptor beta chain was carried out in a study of chemoradiotherapy in HPV16-positive cancers. On the study more broadly: Candidate HPV-specific clones and shared TCR motifs came from a couple of HPV16-positive patients.

Points on this clone: Antigen unknown.

Whole-study findings and limits: Only two HPV16-positive patients supplied the functional HPV-specificity definition. In HPV16-positive patients, HPV-responsive T-cell expansion tracked better recurrence-free survival. Candidate HPV-specific clones and E7-related TCR motifs grew in tumor during treatment.

Method: immunoSEQ multiplex PCR; TCRdb's copy keeps in-frame clones and lacks some. Among about 20,000 clones listed, over 85% were seen once. The CDR3 sequence is 14 residues long. V lost 4 bases to trimming and J lost 4 bases; unmatched junction nucleotides: 4. Germline loops: CDR1 SGHTS, CDR2 YDEGEE. The clonotype comes from a human donor with HPV-associated anogenital cancer. This specimen consisted of blood, obtained from a patient who underwent chemoradiotherapy. The V gene is TRBV5-8, the J gene TRBJ2-3; 9 nucleotides align to TRBD1. The chain's CDR3 is CASSRRQGADTQYF. The CDR3 region has the DNA TGTGCCAGCAGCCGCCGACAGGGGGCAGATACGCAGTATTTT.